This T cell receptor beta chain emerged from a study of cytotoxic CD8 clonotypes in ibrutinib-treated CLL (dated by TCRdb to the early 2020s). At the level of the whole study: In this cohort, 15 patients were treatment-naive and some 10 were relapsed/refractory, while under 18 had unmutated IGHV. Cryopreserved peripheral blood mononuclear cells were obtained before treatment, at response, and at either sustained remission or disease progression. On average, each sample yielded roughly 250,000 productive templates and 94,082 productive rearrangements. Response samples were obtained after a median of around eleven months of treatment, with a range of about 6 to 36 months. Of the roughly 81 people in the trial, 26 had longitudinal samples available. Every sample from remission and from progressive disease was obtained while the patients were still on ibrutinib. Responses were partial in 24 patients and complete in 2; after median around 68 months follow-up, roughly 15 stayed in remission and some twelve progressed.

Broad study findings and their caveats: Sampling times were not matched between patients in sustained remission and patients whose disease was progressing, and lymph node repertoires were not examined. At ibrutinib response clonality went up, during sustained remission it held steady, and at progression it dropped back toward baseline. Public clonotypes were found to be uncommon and were observed to contract or remain stable during treatment; the increase in clonality was shown to reflect expansion of private clonotypes at ibrutinib response. Baseline clonality was found to be higher than that of age-matched healthy donors and was strongly correlated with circulating CD8+ T-cell counts.

The goal of deep resolution MiSeq sequencing was a depth between 1 in 1 million and 1 in 200,000 T cells, and coverage averaged 10x per clonotype. TCR beta libraries were generated with the immunoSEQ hsTCRB Kit. The original pipeline was this. The data were analyzed with ImmunoSEQ Analyzer and ImmunoSEQ Data Assistant, and V, D and J gene assignments followed IMGT definitions. Clonality was computed as one minus normalized Shannon entropy of productive rearrangement frequencies, ranging from 0 to 1. Only overrepresented clonotypes making up at least 0.05% of the repertoire of each patient were included in the public clonotype analysis. Some 12 age-matched healthy donor repertoires from immuneACCESS served as clonality controls. The clones in this table, taken by TCRdb from immuneACCESS, are in-frame only. Not every clone is retained; where verified, under half of the shortfall comes from an unresolved V gene, and the cause of the rest is unknown. The DNA was the basis for D and trimming; V, J and clone size are from that table. A total of under 300,000 clones appear in this sample, less than 75% of them only once. The ten top clones hold about 16% of the sample.

What this sample's time point label stands for: roughly 2 years on ibrutinib. For TCR beta library preparation, 1.5 to 2 micrograms of genomic DNA were extracted from the cryopreserved PBMCs. Longitudinal blood samples from CLL patients on ibrutinib monotherapy underwent high-throughput TCR beta sequencing. The patients took part in an open-label, single-center phase 2 trial of ibrutinib monotherapy. To note about this clone: What this receptor recognizes is not known. No much larger clone is present one base from it, and per-base qualities are unavailable.

CDR1 MNHEY and CDR2 SVGAGI are derived from the germline V gene. Its CDR3 holds 13 amino acids, cysteine through phenylalanine. This entry keeps only the CDR3 DNA: 39 bases, framed from base 1. For this chain, trimming is 5 bases at the V end and 6 bases at the J end, and the number of junction bases without a gene match is 6. Sequenced material: PBMCs, taken after 24 months of ibrutinib treatment. The V gene is TRBV6-5 and the J gene is TRBJ2-7, with TRBD1 matching 8 junction bases. This TCR was recovered from a human donor with chronic lymphocytic leukemia. The nucleotide sequence reads TGTGCCAGCAGTCGGCAGGGGGCCTTCGAGCAGTACTTC. Its product reads: CASSRQGAFEQYF.